The 4 T cell receptor beta chains below were found in one sample sequenced in a study of PD-1 blockade in classical Hodgkin lymphoma. Libraries were prepared by immunoSEQ multiplex PCR; TCRdb keeps only in-frame clonotypes and omits some of them. The data contain 7,000 to 8,500 clones, roughly 70% of them seen just once; the ten biggest clones take up around 43%. The sample's time point: cycle 4 day 1 (C4D1), after more than five weeks of nivolumab. Brentuximab vedotin exposure varied, and every patient relapsed after autologous stem cell transplantation. This material consisted of peripheral blood mononuclear cells (PBMCs), taken before the fourth cycle of nivolumab. The receptor set was obtained from a human donor with classical Hodgkin lymphoma.

Concerning this clone itself: One junction end disagrees with the germline gene, perhaps due to a read error. The J gene is TRBJ2-1, the V gene TRBV7-3; TRBD2 aligns across 9 bases. This CDR3 has 16 residues. CDR1 and CDR2 from the germline V gene are SGHTA and FQGTGA. The CDR3 sequence is CASSLTGTSMDTAQFF. CDR3 bases: TGTGCCAGCAGCCTAACCGGGACTAGCATGGACACTGCGCAGTTCTTC.

The table lists this clone with a count of one. The gene calls are TRBV9 and TRBJ2-3; 7 bases agree with TRBD2. Trimming at V came to 0 bases and at J to 2 bases, leaving 6 bases not matched to a gene. CDR1 and CDR2 from the germline V gene are SGDLS and YYNGEE. The CDR3 has 16 amino acids. CDR3: CASSVVAGEPTDTQYF. The CDR3 nucleotides are TGTGCCAGCAGCGTAGTCGCGGGAGAGCCCACAGATACGCAGTATTTT.

This clone was detected a few times. The V call is TRBV7-2, the J call TRBJ1-2, with 8 nucleotides matching TRBD1. Germline-derived CDR1 and CDR2 are SGHTA and FQGNSA. This CDR3 contains 14 residues. V was pared by 4 bases and J by 7 bases, with 8 bases of the junction left unmatched. The CDR3 protein is CASSYPGGAGGYTF. The DNA of the CDR3 is TGTGCCAGCAGCTACCCAGGGGGCGCGGGTGGCTACACCTTC.

The CDR3 sequence is CSANYGYTF. The CDR3 DNA is TGCAGTGCTAACTATGGCTACACCTTC. The rearrangement uses TRBV20-1 and TRBJ1-2; D remains ambiguous. Trimming shortened V by 4 bases and J by 3 bases, and 0 bases separated the two germline ends. CDR1 is DFQATT, CDR2 SNEGSKA, per germline (reference sequence). This CDR3 contains 9 residues.